This T cell receptor (beta chain) emerged from a study of blood T cell repertoires in COVID-19. Study overall: PBMCs, B-cell-depleted T cells, or T cells were the source of the cDNA or gDNA that made up the material.

CDR1 SNHLY and CDR2 FYNNEI come from the germline V gene. V was pared by 2 bases and J by 0 bases, with 5 bases between. The CDR3 sequence is 14 residues long. In the source study's methods: Amplified reference gene primers provided the basis for estimating nucleated cell counts. Measured with immunoSEQ multiplex PCR; TCRdb has only the in-frame clones, and not every one. V, J and clone size were drawn from that table, and D and trimming were deduced from the DNA. Altogether fewer than 75,000 clones are present, 70% to 90% being singletons, with the ten largest covering approximately 3.9%. This sequence was found in a man between 65 and 85 years old with acute or convalescent COVID-19. The rearrangement links TRBV2 to TRBJ1-3, with unresolved D. The sample comprised peripheral blood. In DNA, the CDR3 is TGTGCCAGCAGTGAAACGGTCTCTGGAAACACCATATATTTT. Protein sequence: CASSETVSGNTIYF.